This TCR beta chain came from a study of cytomegalovirus exposure and HLA in healthy donors. Study outcomes and limitations: Later work associated roughly 17,000 TCR beta sequences with HLA alleles at 0.05 false discovery rate. TCR beta chains numbering more than 150 were designated cytomegalovirus-associated.

Turning to this clone: Its antigen is not known.

From germline, CDR1 is KGHSH and CDR2 LQKENI. The J segment lost 8 bases and the V segment lost 4 bases, leaving 6 bases of the junction unmatched. The CDR3 is 14 residues long. Primers included in the PCR were 60 Vbeta and 13 Jbeta primers. Assay: immunoSEQ multiplex PCR; the TCRdb copy retains only in-frame clones and omits some. Of over 95,000 clones listed, around 82% are singletons. The V gene is TRBV18, the J gene TRBJ1-4, with TRBD1 matching 8 bases. Sequencing was performed on PBMCs. This clonotype originated in a man aged 35 to 55 in good health and CMV-seronegative. This CDR3 is CASSRGQAGEKLFF. The CDR3 DNA reads as TGTGCCAGCTCACGGGGACAGGCCGGGGAAAAACTGTTTTTT.